This TCR beta chain came from a study of neoadjuvant nivolumab and ipilimumab in lung cancer. The repertoire was sequenced with immunoSEQ multiplex PCR; TCRdb's copy has only in-frame clones and lacks some. The table shows around 7,500 clones, with approximately 80% occurring only once. In germline, CDR1 is MNHEY, CDR2 SMNVEV (reference sequence). With 6 bases clipped from V and 1 base from J, the junction kept 3 bases outside the gene matches. The CDR3 spans 14 residues. This sample comprised tumor tissue, obtained after neoadjuvant nivolumab, alone or with ipilimumab, at or shortly before surgery. The chain links TRBV27 to TRBJ1-5, with 7 bases matching TRBD1. The TCR comes from an adult with non-small cell lung cancer. The CDR3 nucleotides read TGTGCCAGCAGAATGACAGGGAGCAATCAGCCCCAGCATTTT. The encoded protein is CASRMTGSNQPQHF.